The 22 T cell receptor beta chains given below trace back to one sample, sequenced in a study of regulatory T cells in long-lasting Graves disease. iRepertoire HTBI primers and Arm-PCR of CDR3 regions built TCR beta libraries. TCRdb ran MiXCR on the multiplex PCR reads and lists one entry per CDR3 protein. In the table there are around 250,000 distinct CDR3 sequences, 20% of which are singletons. The time point here: newly diagnosed GD, antithyroid drugs for less than 3 months. From PBMCs, RNA was extracted and then used to make the TCR library. Sequences were derived from peripheral blood mononuclear cells (PBMCs), sampled at new diagnosis, from a patient treated with antithyroid drugs. Every receptor here comes from a female donor with Graves disease.

Remarks on this clonotype: One base away lies a much larger clone, so this may be a sequencing read error. This is likely a read error, given that the CDR3 carries no conserved phenylalanine or tryptophan at its end. The chain combines TRBV15 with TRBJ1-1; no definite D call. The germline CDR1 and CDR2 sequences are LNHNV and YYDKDF (reference sequence). The CDR3 loop spans 15 amino acids. Trimming took off 0 bases at V and 2 bases at J, with 10 bases between the two ends. CDR3 amino acids: CATSRDFFGNTEAFS. DNA for the CDR3: TGTGCCACCAGCAGAGATTTTTTTGGAAACACTGAAGCTTTCTCT.

At least ten counts were recorded for this clonotype. The chain recombines TRBV10-3 with TRBJ2-5; D remains unclear. The V end lost 9 bases, the J end lost 2 bases, and 13 bases lay between the germline ends. This CDR3 is 13 amino acids long. CDR1 is ENHRY, CDR2 SYGVKD, per germline. CDR3 sequence (DNA): TGTGCCATTGCAGGCACCACACAAGAGACCCAGTACTTC. This translates into CAIAGTTQETQYF.

This clonotype was seen ten or more times. The rearrangement joins TRBV6-2 or TRBV6-3 to TRBJ2-2, with TRBD1 identical over 10 bases. The CDR3 contains 15 residues. The junction had 3 bases not matched to a gene; V was cut back by 2 bases and J by 6 bases. CDR1 is MNHEY and CDR2 is SVGEGT in the germline V gene. The CDR3 nucleotides read TGTGCCAGCAGTTACGGGGACAGGGGCCCCGGGGAGCTGTTTTTT. Protein: CASSYGDRGPGELFF.

This clonotype has more than one count but fewer than ten. This rearrangement joins TRBV29-1 to TRBJ1-1; D uncertain. Per germline, CDR1 SQVTM and CDR2 ANQGSEA. V was pared by 6 bases and J by 0 bases, with 11 bases between. The CDR3 runs to 13 residues. The DNA of the CDR3 is TGCAGCGTCCTTCGGGAGCTGAACACTGAAGCTTTCTTT. Its translation: CSVLRELNTEAFF.

This clonotype was observed many times. Its ends do not fully match the called genes, so a read error is possible. The CDR3 region is CASTLAGTYGYTF. CDR3 DNA: TGTGCCAGCACCTTAGCAGGGACCTATGGCTACACCTTC. This chain joins TRBV11-3 and TRBJ1-2; D may be TRBD1 (5 bases). CDR3 length equals 13 residues. Germline V gene sequence: CDR1 SGHNT, CDR2 YENEEA.

There are many counts of this clonotype. V and J are TRBV12-3 or TRBV12-4 and TRBJ2-2; D not certain. The CDR3 totals 15 residues. The V end lost 6 bases, the J end lost 0 bases, and 11 bases lay between the germline ends. CDR3 DNA sequence: TGTGCCAGCAGGGGCCAGGTGACGAACACCGGGGAGCTGTTTTTT. Amino acid sequence: CASRGQVTNTGELFF.

There are a few counts of this clonotype. V usage is TRBV20-1 and J usage is TRBJ2-1; D is uncertain. Per the germline V gene, CDR1 is DFQATT and CDR2 is SNEGSKA (reference sequence). The CDR3 is 12 residues long. DNA of the CDR3: TGCAGCCACCTGAACTCCTACAATGAGCAGTTCTTC. Protein sequence: CSHLNSYNEQFF.

The sample holds many counts of this clonotype. This chain joins TRBV24-1 and TRBJ1-2, with no clear D. The germline V and J ends were trimmed by 5 bases and 4 bases, with 7 bases remaining between them. This CDR3 is 12 amino acids long. Germline V lookup: CDR1 KGHDR, CDR2 SFDVKD. As DNA, the CDR3 is TGTGCCACCAGTGCGGGCTTCTATGGCTACACCTTC. Its protein product is CATSAGFYGYTF.

The chain links TRBV12-3 or TRBV12-4 to TRBJ2-2; the D gene is possibly TRBD2 (6 bases). Trimming pared 5 bases from V and 0 bases from J, leaving 19 bases between. The CDR3 contains 18 residues. The CDR3 nucleotides are TGTGCCAGCAGTCCCCGGGACTCAAACCCCTCGAACACCGGGGAGCTGTTTTTT. It translates to CASSPRDSNPSNTGELFF.

This clonotype has at least ten counts. This chain links TRBV20-1 with TRBJ1-1; the D is unclear. This CDR3 is built from 10 residues. CDR1 is DFQATT and CDR2 is SNEGSKA in the germline V gene (reference sequence). V lost 4 bases, J lost 1 base, and 1 base lay in between. In DNA form, the CDR3 reads TGCAGTGCTAAGAACACTGAAGCTTTCTTT. This gives the protein CSAKNTEAFF.

In this sample, this clonotype turned up once. A read error is the likely source, as a far larger clone sits one nucleotide away. The chain recombines TRBV11-2 with TRBJ2-7; D gene unclear. The CDR3 has 14 amino acids. Germline V gene data show CDR1 as SGHAT and CDR2 as FQNNGV. V was shortened by 2 bases and J by 7 bases, with 15 bases between the two germline ends. Written as DNA, the CDR3 is TGTGCCAGCAGCTTATTAGGGCACTACAATGAGCAGTACTTC. It codes for CASSLLGHYNEQYF. Using reference TRBV11-2 and TRBJ2-7 for the parts outside the CDR3, the full variable domain is EAGVAQSPRYKIIEKRQSVAFWCNPISGHATLYWYQQILGQGPKLLIQFQNNGVVDDSQLPKDRFSAERLKGVDSTLKIQPAKLEDSAVYLCASSLLGHYNEQYFGPGTRLTVT.

This clonotype was observed a handful of times. The CDR3 sequence is CASGRTSGLYEQYF. DNA of the CDR3: TGTGCCAGCGGCCGGACTAGCGGTCTCTACGAGCAGTACTTC. The chain links TRBV7-8 to TRBJ2-7, with 10 bases lining up with TRBD2. In germline, CDR1 is SGHVS, CDR2 FQNEAQ. This CDR3 spans 14 amino acids. The V segment lost 8 bases and the J segment 3 bases; nucleotides outside the gene matches: 7.

This clonotype was counted ten times or more. The rearrangement links TRBV20-1 to TRBJ1-1, with D perhaps matching TRBD1 (5 bases). V lost 5 bases and J lost 3, with 13 bases in between. Germline CDR1 DFQATT, CDR2 SNEGSKA (reference sequence). The CDR3 consists of 13 residues. CDR3 sequence reads: CSAGRGGDTEAFF. Here the CDR3 DNA reads TGCAGTGCTGGGAGGGGAGGCGACACTGAAGCTTTCTTT.

Many counts were recorded for this clonotype. The gene calls are TRBV29-1 and TRBJ2-5; TRBD2 matches at 9 bases. CDR3 length: 12 amino acids. The V gene's germline CDR1 is SQVTM and CDR2 ANQGSEA. Trimming cost V 6 bases and J 5 bases; bases outside gene matches: 4. This CDR3 is CSVSTSGETQYF. The DNA for the CDR3 is TGCAGCGTCTCAACTAGCGGGGAGACCCAGTACTTC.

The V and J genes are TRBV6-5 and TRBJ2-3, with D possibly TRBD2 on 5 matching bases. Germline loops: CDR1 MNHEY, CDR2 SVGAGI. Between the trimmed V and J ends, which lost 4 bases and 2 bases, there was a span of 13 bases. The CDR3 totals 15 residues. DNA of the CDR3: TGTGCCAGCAGTTTCGACTATAGGGACACAGATACGCAGTATTTT. Its protein is CASSFDYRDTDTQYF.

This clonotype has only a few counts. This chain uses TRBV2 with TRBJ2-1; D not certain. Germline V gene lookup returns CDR1 SNHLY and CDR2 FYNNEI. The CDR3 extends over 12 amino acids. The germline V and J ends were trimmed by 1 base and 8 bases, with 6 bases remaining between them. CDR3 DNA sequence: TGTGCCAGCAGTGAAGGGGTGGATGAGCAGTTCTTC. Translated: CASSEGVDEQFF.

This clonotype was seen only a few times. The V gene is TRBV4-3, the J gene TRBJ2-3; 10 bases align to TRBD2. V lost 4 bases and J lost 5; bases outside the gene matches: 12. CDR1 and CDR2 from the germline V gene are LGHNA and YSLEER. CDR3 length equals 17 residues. The CDR3 region is CASSRGLAVGSGDTQYF. Written as DNA, the CDR3 is TGCGCCAGCAGCCGAGGACTAGCGGTCGGGTCGGGAGATACGCAGTATTTT.

The sample holds a few counts of this clonotype. The rearrangement links TRBV7-3 to TRBJ2-1; TRBD2 aligns across 8 bases. CDR1 and CDR2 from the germline V gene are SGHTA and FQGTGA. This CDR3 contains 23 residues. The V segment lost 0 bases and the J segment 9 bases; nucleotides outside the gene matches: 31. The CDR3 bases are TGTGCCAGCAGCTTAACGTCGGAAACCGGGGTCGTGGAGGAGGGACTAGAGGTAACTGAGCAGTTCTTC. Its translation is CASSLTSETGVVEEGLEVTEQFF.

This clonotype came up many times. This chain joins TRBV20-1 and TRBJ2-7, with 12 bases identical to TRBD1. Germline assignment: CDR1 DFQATT and CDR2 SNEGSKA (reference sequence). The CDR3 is 16 amino acids. The V gene end was trimmed by 8 bases and the J gene end by 2 bases; junction bases not matched to a gene: 13. CDR3 region: CSPLLWGQGAAYEQYF. The CDR3 bases are TGCAGTCCTCTACTATGGGGACAGGGGGCGGCCTACGAGCAGTACTTC.

In DNA, the CDR3 is TGTGCCAGTACTAAGCTATGGAGGGATGATGAGCAGTTCTTC. Its protein is CASTKLWRDDEQFF. The chain employs TRBV19 and TRBJ2-1; D possibly corresponds to TRBD2 (6 bases). The CDR3 spans 14 residues. V was clipped by 7 bases and J by 8 bases, with 18 bases between them. Germline V lookup: CDR1 LNHDA, CDR2 SQIVND (reference sequence).

This clonotype has only a few counts. The chain carries TRBV4-3 and TRBJ1-3; D gene unclear. There are 15 residues in the CDR3. V was pared by 0 bases and J by 3 bases, with 9 bases between. Germline V gene data show CDR1 as LGHNA and CDR2 as YSLEER. The CDR3 DNA follows: TGCGCCAGCAGCCAAGACCGGGTTCGTGGAAACACCATATATTTT. This codes for CASSQDRVRGNTIYF.

This clonotype occurred many times. This chain joins TRBV2 and TRBJ1-2; D uncertain. V was cut by 6 bases and J by 5 bases, with 10 bases left in between. Germline V gives CDR1 SNHLY, CDR2 FYNNEI. The CDR3 covers 12 residues. CDR3 region: CASRIRPYGYTF. The CDR3 region has the DNA TGTGCCAGCAGAATCCGTCCGTATGGCTACACCTTC.